This TCR beta chain was found in a study of cytomegalovirus exposure and HLA in healthy donors. Study-wide points: V- and J-gene trimming of TCR beta was linked (in a later analysis) to a missense DCLRE1C variant. Further analysis was carried out later, and it showed several of the most significant clusters appearing linked to common viral pathogens.

Trimming took 6 bases from V and 5 from J, leaving 16 bases between them. The germline V gene encodes CDR1 SNHLY and CDR2 FYNNEI. There are 15 residues in the CDR3. Researchers ran the PCR with 60 Vbeta and 13 Jbeta primers. Profiled with immunoSEQ multiplex PCR; TCRdb holds only in-frame clones, not every one. The table has 100,000 to 150,000 clones, roughly four fifths seen once. Regarding this clone: Its specificity is unknown.

The chain carries TRBV2 and TRBJ1-4; tentative D call: TRBD1 (5 bases). This TCR derives from a woman aged 45-65 years in good health and CMV-seropositive. The sample consisted of PBMCs. CDR3 sequence: CASSTVSRGNEKLFF. The CDR3 region has the DNA TGTGCCAGCAGCACCGTTTCCCGGGGGAATGAAAAACTGTTTTTT.